This entry is about one T cell receptor beta chain. Its target is not known. This sample was included in a study of shared clonotypes between healthy human individuals. Regarding the study as a whole: Tissues were not sampled, only blood, and their repertoires likely differ.

The assay was immunoSEQ multiplex PCR, and TCRdb's table has in-frame clones only and misses some. This sample carries about 2.4 million clones, roughly 93% of them seen once, and the ten largest clones take around 0.4%. The germline CDR1 and CDR2 sequences are SGHAT and FQNNGV. V was pared by 3 bases and J by 1 base, with 3 bases between. The CDR3 sequence is 12 residues long. The chain uses TRBV11-2 and TRBJ1-1; D is unclear. The sample comprised naive CD4+ T cells from PBMCs. Subset indicated: CD45RA+ positively selected. The TCR was taken from a man aged 18 to 29 in good health. Some clones in this sample may be carry-over from other donors' samples. In DNA, the CDR3 is TGTGCCAGCAGCTTTACGAACACTGAAGCTTTCTTT. This translates into CASSFTNTEAFF.